Following are 14 T cell receptor beta chains from one sample sequenced in a study of CD8 T cells in ankylosing spondylitis. Regarding the study as a whole: One TCR beta motif, made up of several highly homologous variants, appeared characteristic of ankylosing spondylitis blood.

Their recognized antigens are unknown. TCRdb independently ran MiXCR on the 5' RACE reads; one entry per CDR3 protein. The sample contains 450,000 to 550,000 distinct CDR3 sequences, less than 6% of which appear only once. The sequenced material came from blood, either unsorted or a sorted T cell fraction (not recorded which). These receptor sequences come from a male donor with ankylosing spondylitis.

This clonotype came up many times. CDR3 residues: CASSFGRTAFF. The CDR3 bases are TGTGCCAGCAGTTTCGGCCGGACGGCTTTCTTT. The chain links TRBV12-3 or TRBV12-4 to TRBJ1-1; D is ambiguous. Trimming left V 3 bases short and J 11 bases short, with 10 bases between. The CDR3 sequence is 11 residues long.

The table lists this clonotype with many counts. The chain uses TRBV5-1 and TRBJ2-7; D remains unclear. CDR1 and CDR2 from the germline V gene are SGHRS and YFSETQ. The CDR3 is made up of 12 amino acids. V lost 0 bases to trimming and J lost 5 bases, with 6 bases between them. The CDR3, as DNA: TGCGCCAGCAGCTTGGCCTCACACGAGCAGTACTTC. Its translation: CASSLASHEQYF.

The chain uses TRBV5-1 and TRBJ2-2; D gene unclear. Looked up from germline, CDR1 is SGHRS and CDR2 is YFSETQ. V lost 0 bases, J lost 0 bases, and 6 bases lay in between. CDR3 length: 15 amino acids. This CDR3 is CASSLVRSNTGELFF. In nucleotides, the CDR3 is TGCGCCAGCAGCTTGGTTAGGTCGAACACCGGGGAGCTGTTTTTT. The full variable domain, completed using reference TRBV5-1 and TRBJ2-2, is KAGVTQTPRYLIKTRGQQVTLSCSPISGHRSVSWYQQTPGQGLQFLFEYFSETQRNKGNFPGRFSGRQFSNSRSEMNVSTLELGDSALYLCASSLVRSNTGELFFGEGSRLTVL.

This clonotype was picked up many times. The rearrangement joins TRBV20-1 to TRBJ1-2; 10 nucleotides align to TRBD1. Germline CDR1 and CDR2: DFQATT and SNEGSKA (reference sequence). Trimming at V came to 6 bases and at J to 6 bases, leaving 16 bases not matched to a gene. The CDR3 runs 16 residues. The CDR3 nucleotides are TGCAGTGCCACCTTTGGGACAGGGGAGCCCTCGGATGGCTACACCTTC. Translated, it gives CSATFGTGEPSDGYTF.

This clonotype showed up many times. This sequence joins TRBV5-1 and TRBJ2-7; D possibly matches TRBD1 or TRBD2 (5 bases each). The CDR3 totals 14 residues. CDR1 SGHRS and CDR2 YFSETQ come from the germline V gene. V lost 4 bases and J 7 bases, leaving 18 bases between the germline ends. The CDR3 sequence: CASSNRDALLEQYF. In DNA form, the CDR3 reads TGCGCCAGCAGCAACCGGGACGCCCTCTTGGAGCAGTACTTC.

This clonotype was seen many times. This chain joins TRBV4-3 and TRBJ2-3, with D hard to call. Trimming cost V 0 bases and J 3 bases, with 10 bases left between them. The CDR3 is made up of 15 amino acids. Germline CDR1 reads LGHNA; CDR2 reads YSLEER. CDR3 loop: CASSQDPRATDTQYF. The CDR3 coding sequence is TGCGCCAGCAGCCAAGATCCGAGAGCAACAGATACGCAGTATTTT.

In its sample, this clonotype was seen many times. This rearrangement joins TRBV18 to TRBJ1-3; D is perhaps TRBD1 (5 bases). The CDR3 contains 16 residues. The V gene's germline CDR1 is KGHSH and CDR2 LQKENI. V lost 3 bases, J lost 0 bases, and 12 bases lay in between. The CDR3 DNA reads as TGTGCCAGCTCACCGAACTCAGGGTTCTCTGGAAACACCATATATTTT. As protein: CASSPNSGFSGNTIYF.

This clonotype occurred many times. The V gene is TRBV9, the J gene TRBJ2-1, with D perhaps assigned TRBD1 or TRBD2 (5 bases each). This CDR3 has 14 amino acids. CDR1 and CDR2 from the germline V gene are SGDLS and YYNGEE. Trimming took 0 bases from V and 6 from J, leaving 10 bases between them. The CDR3 loop reads CASSVEPGPNEQFF. CDR3 in DNA: TGTGCCAGCAGCGTAGAGCCGGGGCCCAATGAGCAGTTCTTC.

The V and J genes are TRBV12-5 and TRBJ2-3; perhaps TRBD2 as D (6 bases). The CDR3 has 13 amino acids. Germline V gene sequence: CDR1 LGHNT, CDR2 FRNRAP. V was shortened by 6 bases and J by 6 bases, with 13 bases between the two germline ends. CDR3 DNA sequence: TGTGCTAGTGGGCCGGGACTCCGGGATACGCAGTATTTT. Protein product: CASGPGLRDTQYF.

This clonotype was detected a few times. The chain links TRBV11-1 to TRBJ2-1; 14 nucleotides line up with TRBD2. Per germline, CDR1 SGHAT and CDR2 FQDESV (reference sequence). This CDR3 contains 19 residues. J lost 0 bases, V lost 5 bases, and 9 bases had no gene match. CDR3 coding DNA: TGTGCCAGCAGCCAGACTAGCGGGAGGGCCGGGAGCTCCTACAATGAGCAGTTCTTC. This translates into CASSQTSGRAGSSYNEQFF.

Many counts were recorded for this clonotype. The chain uses TRBV12-5 and TRBJ1-5; D is ambiguous. This CDR3 has 13 amino acids. Germline CDR1 reads LGHNT; CDR2 reads FRNRAP. V was clipped by 8 bases and J by 8 bases, with 16 bases between them. CDR3 DNA sequence: TGTGCTAGTACCAAGGGTGGGGTCGAGCCCCAGCATTTT. As protein: CASTKGGVEPQHF.

This clonotype was seen ten or more times. V is TRBV6-1 and J is TRBJ2-7; D may be TRBD1 or TRBD2 (6 bases each). The V end was cut by 4 bases, the J end by 7 bases, with 17 bases between. Germline CDR1 reads MNHNS; CDR2 reads SASEGT. CDR3 length equals 14 residues. CDR3 DNA sequence: TGTGCCAGCAGTGCTCAGGGGAAACGGGGGGAGCAGTACTTC. Its translation is CASSAQGKRGEQYF.

The chain employs TRBV10-3 and TRBJ1-2; D is uncertain. This CDR3 is built from 14 residues. Trimming pared 2 bases from V and 4 bases from J, leaving 11 bases between. Germline V gene data show CDR1 as ENHRY and CDR2 as SYGVKD. CDR3 nucleotide sequence: TGTGCCATCAGTGAGGGGTCATACTCCTATGGCTACACCTTC. Residues: CAISEGSYSYGYTF.

This clonotype was detected many times. The V gene is TRBV5-5, the J gene TRBJ1-5, with D possibly matching TRBD1 (5 bases). From germline, CDR1 is SGHKS and CDR2 YYEKEE (reference sequence). Trimming removed 1 base at V and 3 bases at J, with 11 bases between. CDR3 length: 15 amino acids. CDR3 bases: TGTGCCAGCAGCTTGAGGGGCCTCTTCAATCAGCCCCAGCATTTT. Residues: CASSLRGLFNQPQHF.